This TCR beta chain was found in a study of blood T cell repertoires in COVID-19. This clone was found many times. The junction had 10 bases not matched to a gene; V was cut back by 4 bases and J by 5 bases. The CDR3 loop spans 15 amino acids. Germline loops: CDR1 SGHDT, CDR2 YYEEEE. In the original analysis: Reference gene primer amplification yielded estimated nucleated cell counts. The protocol was immunoSEQ multiplex PCR, while the TCRdb copy is restricted to in-frame clones and leaves out a portion. The V and J calls and clone size were taken over from that table, and D and trimming were inferred from the DNA. The table has about 200,000 clones, more than 75% seen once; the top ten hold approximately 8.1%.

This chain uses TRBV5-6 with TRBJ2-5, with TRBD1 identical over 8 bases. Sequencing was carried out using peripheral blood. The receptor was isolated from a woman in her fifties or sixties with COVID-19, enrolled during active disease. The CDR3 loop is CASSPEGQGQETQYF. The CDR3 DNA sequence: TGTGCCAGCAGCCCGGAAGGACAGGGACAGGAGACCCAGTACTTC.